Listed below are T cell receptor beta chains from one sample, sequenced in a study of cytomegalovirus exposure and HLA in healthy donors. Here immunoSEQ multiplex PCR was the method, and the copy in TCRdb shows in-frame clones only, minus some. The sample contains tens of thousands of clones, around 64% of which appear only once. The sample taken for sequencing was PBMCs. These receptors originate from a man aged 35 to 55 in good health and CMV-seropositive. Both conserved end residues are part of each CDR3. The D gene is left open where the match is weak. Some rows mark clone size as missing; the rest say once, few, many or name a class of expanded clone.

j_gene	abundance	d_gene	v_gene	CDR3aa	CDR3nt
TRBJ2-2	.	TRBD1	TRBV9	CASSPGQAANTGELFF	TGTGCCAGCAGCCCCGGACAGGCAGCGAACACCGGGGAGCTGTTTTTT
TRBJ1-1	few	.	TRBV29-1	CSAGTRDTEAFF	TGCAGCGCGGGGACAAGAGACACTGAAGCTTTCTTT
TRBJ1-1	.	TRBD1	TRBV7-2	CASSLARGQGRFSTEAFF	TGTGCCAGCAGCTTAGCCAGGGGGCAGGGAAGGTTCAGCACTGAAGCTTTCTTT
TRBJ2-5	.	.	TRBV2	CASSAGTGETQYF	TGTGCCAGCAGTGCGGGGACTGGAGAGACCCAGTACTTC
TRBJ1-2	.	TRBD1	TRBV7-6	CASSPTGVGYGYTF	TGTGCCAGCAGCCCGACAGGGGTAGGCTATGGCTACACCTTC
TRBJ2-7	.	TRBD1	TRBV5-4	CASSSGPGQGYEQYF	TGTGCCAGCAGCTCGGGGCCGGGACAGGGGTACGAGCAGTACTTC
TRBJ1-4	.	TRBD1	TRBV4-2	CASSFGTLRGRDEKLFF	TGTGCCAGCAGCTTCGGGACGTTGAGGGGGCGAGATGAAAAACTGTTTTTT
TRBJ1-1	.	TRBD1	TRBV4-1	CASSQVRTGLTEAFF	TGCGCCAGCAGCCAAGTTCGGACAGGGCTCACTGAAGCTTTCTTT
TRBJ1-1	.	.	TRBV29-1	CSVLLNTEAFF	TGCAGCGTTCTCTTGAACACTGAAGCTTTCTTT
TRBJ1-1	.	TRBD1	TRBV27	CASSPGQKNTEAFF	TGTGCCAGCAGTCCGGGACAGAAGAACACTGAAGCTTTCTTT
TRBJ1-5	.	TRBD1	TRBV6-1	CASSEGTDHQPQHF	TGTGCCAGCAGCGAGGGGACAGACCATCAGCCCCAGCATTTT
TRBJ1-4	.	TRBD1	TRBV27	CASSLCHPGQGSCVEKLFF	TGTGCCAGCAGTTTATGTCATCCGGGACAGGGGTCTTGTGTTGAAAAACTGTTTTTT
TRBJ1-5	few	.	TRBV9	CGAKRGSFNQPQHF	TGTGGCGCGAAGAGGGGGAGTTTTAATCAGCCCCAGCATTTT
TRBJ2-5	.	.	TRBV7-9	CASSFRGDPETQYF	TGTGCCAGCAGCTTCAGGGGCGATCCGGAGACCCAGTACTTC
TRBJ1-1	.	.	TRBV14	CASSQDTRTEAFF	TGTGCCAGCAGCCAAGATACTCGGACTGAAGCTTTCTTT
TRBJ1-1	few	TRBD1	TRBV5-4	CASSPGTAAWGTEAFF	TGTGCCAGCAGCCCCGGGACAGCAGCTTGGGGCACTGAAGCTTTCTTT
TRBJ1-2	.	.	TRBV30	CAWSLRAGVGYTF	TGTGCCTGGAGTCTAAGGGCAGGGGTCGGCTACACCTTC
TRBJ2-7	.	TRBD1	TRBV19	CASRSRDSSYEQYF	TGTGCCAGTAGATCCCGGGACAGCTCCTACGAGCAGTACTTC
TRBJ1-2	.	TRBD1	TRBV29-1	CSGQGDYGYTF	TGCAGCGGACAGGGGGACTATGGCTACACCTTC
TRBJ2-1	.	TRBD2	TRBV7-3	CASSSDPTSLQYNEQFF	TGTGCCAGCAGCTCAGATCCGACTAGCCTTCAGTACAATGAGCAGTTCTTC
TRBJ2-1	.	.	TRBV5-1	CASSAPTDEQFF	TGCGCCAGCAGTGCTCCGACAGATGAGCAGTTCTTC
TRBJ2-7	few	TRBD2	TRBV6-1	CASMPRTSSYEQYF	TGTGCCAGCATGCCAAGGACTAGCTCCTACGAGCAGTACTTC